The clone carrying this T cell receptor beta chain showed up many times. Its antigen is unknown. The data stem from a study of breast tumors, draining lymph nodes, adjacent tissues. Study findings and constraints: Tumor TCR diversity was below lymph nodes but above nontumor tissue.

Each CDR3 protein is one row after TCRdb ran MiXCR on the multiplex PCR reads. The repertoire includes about 20,000 distinct CDR3 sequences, about a third of them detected once, and around 10% sits in the top ten. V lost 2 bases and J lost 0; bases outside the gene matches: 4. Germline assignment: CDR1 KGHDR and CDR2 SFDVKD. CDR3 length: 16 residues. The gene calls are TRBV24-1 and TRBJ2-3; TRBD1 matches 7 bases. The sequenced sample consisted of breast tumor tissue. The TCR was taken from a female donor with breast cancer. Some clones in this sample may be carry-over from other donors' samples. CDR3: CATSDWRTGSTDTQYF. The CDR3 DNA sequence: TGTGCCACCAGTGATTGGCGGACAGGTAGCACAGATACGCAGTATTTT.